This TCR beta chain was sequenced in a study of T cell responses to AZD1222 COVID-19 vaccine. Study information: Analysis merged second doses at about 4 or about 12 weeks.

The table came from immunoSEQ multiplex PCR; TCRdb's copy has only in-frame clones and leaves some out. The table records roughly 130,000 clones, roughly 88% of them present only once. Germline V CDR1 and CDR2: MNHEY, SVGAGI. V lost 5 bases to trimming and J lost 2 bases, with 10 bases between them. The CDR3 consists of 15 residues. This specimen was peripheral blood, taken on day 0 of AZD1222 vaccination. The chain is built from TRBV6-5 and TRBJ1-6, with D tentatively TRBD1 (5 bases). This TCR came from an adult in good health. In nucleotides, the CDR3 is TGTGCCAGCAGTCCCCGACAGACCTATAATTCACCCCTCCACTTT. This codes for CASSPRQTYNSPLHF.